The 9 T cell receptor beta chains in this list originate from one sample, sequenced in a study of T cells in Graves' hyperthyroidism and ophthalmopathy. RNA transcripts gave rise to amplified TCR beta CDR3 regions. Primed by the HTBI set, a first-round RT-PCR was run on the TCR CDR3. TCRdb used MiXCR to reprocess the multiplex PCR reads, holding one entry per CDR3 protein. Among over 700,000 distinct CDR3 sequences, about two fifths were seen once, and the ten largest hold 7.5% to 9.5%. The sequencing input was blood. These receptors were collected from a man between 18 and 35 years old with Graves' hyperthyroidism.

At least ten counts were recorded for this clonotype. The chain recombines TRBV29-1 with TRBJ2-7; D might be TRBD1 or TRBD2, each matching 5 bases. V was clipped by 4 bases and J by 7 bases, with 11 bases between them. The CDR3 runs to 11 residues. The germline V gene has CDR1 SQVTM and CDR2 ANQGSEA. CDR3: CSVVREREQYF. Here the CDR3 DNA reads TGCAGCGTTGTCAGGGAGAGGGAGCAGTACTTC.

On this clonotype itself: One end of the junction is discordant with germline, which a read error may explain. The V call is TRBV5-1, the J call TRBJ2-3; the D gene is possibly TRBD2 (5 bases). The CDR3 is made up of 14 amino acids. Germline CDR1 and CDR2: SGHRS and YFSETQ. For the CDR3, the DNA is TGCGCCAGCAGCTTGGAGCGGAGCACAGACACGCAGTATTTT. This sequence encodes CASSLERSTDTQYF.

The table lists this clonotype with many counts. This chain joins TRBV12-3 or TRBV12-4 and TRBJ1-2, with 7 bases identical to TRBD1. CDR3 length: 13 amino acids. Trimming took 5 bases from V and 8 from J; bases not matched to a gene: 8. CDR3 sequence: CASSPGQARGYTF. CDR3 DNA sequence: TGTGCCAGCAGTCCCGGACAGGCTCGGGGCTACACCTTC.

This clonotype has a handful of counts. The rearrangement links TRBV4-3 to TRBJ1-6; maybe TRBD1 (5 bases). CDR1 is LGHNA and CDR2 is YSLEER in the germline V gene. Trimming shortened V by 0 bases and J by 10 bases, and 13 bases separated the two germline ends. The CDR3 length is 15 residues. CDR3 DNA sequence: TGCGCCAGCAGCCAAGACAGGGTGGTTTGGTCACCCCTCCACTTT. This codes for CASSQDRVVWSPLHF.

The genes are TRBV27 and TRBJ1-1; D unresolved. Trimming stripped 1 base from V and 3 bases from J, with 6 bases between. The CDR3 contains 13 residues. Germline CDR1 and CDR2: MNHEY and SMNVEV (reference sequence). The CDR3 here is CASSLFPDTEAFF. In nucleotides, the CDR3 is TGTGCCAGCAGTTTATTCCCAGACACTGAAGCTTTCTTT.

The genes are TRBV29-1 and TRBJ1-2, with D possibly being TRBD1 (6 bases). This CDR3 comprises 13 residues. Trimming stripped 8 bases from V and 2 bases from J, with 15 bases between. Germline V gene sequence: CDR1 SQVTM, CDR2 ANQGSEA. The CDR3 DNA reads TGCAGCTTGGGGGCTGAAACGAACTATGGCTACACCTTC. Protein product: CSLGAETNYGYTF. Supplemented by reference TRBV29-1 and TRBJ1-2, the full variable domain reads SAVISQKPSRDICQRGTSLTIQCQVDSQVTMMFWYRQQPGQSLTLIATANQGSEATYESGFVIDKFPISRPNLTFSTLTVSNMSPEDSSIYLCSLGAETNYGYTFGSGTRLTVV.

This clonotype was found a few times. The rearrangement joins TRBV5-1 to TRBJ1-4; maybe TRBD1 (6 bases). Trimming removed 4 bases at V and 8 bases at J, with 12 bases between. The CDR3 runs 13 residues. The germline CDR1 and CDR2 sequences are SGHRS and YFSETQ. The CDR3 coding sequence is TGCGCCAGCAGCGTCAACAGGGCCGAAAAACTGTTTTTT. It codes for CASSVNRAEKLFF.

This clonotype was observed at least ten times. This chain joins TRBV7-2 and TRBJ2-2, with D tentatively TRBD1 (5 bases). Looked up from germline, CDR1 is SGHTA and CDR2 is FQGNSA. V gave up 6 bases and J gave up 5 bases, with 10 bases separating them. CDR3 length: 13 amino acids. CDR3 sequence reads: CASSSRGTGELFF. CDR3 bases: TGTGCCAGCAGTAGTAGGGGAACCGGGGAGCTGTTTTTT.

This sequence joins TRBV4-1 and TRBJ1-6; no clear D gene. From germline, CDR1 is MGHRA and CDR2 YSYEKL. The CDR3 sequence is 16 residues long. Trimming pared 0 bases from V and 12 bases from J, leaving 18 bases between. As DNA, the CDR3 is TGCGCCAGCAGCCAAGAATGGCCGCCGGGATTTCGACCCCTCCACTTT. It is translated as CASSQEWPPGFRPLHF.